In its sample, the clone carrying this T cell receptor beta chain was seen a few times. Additional DNA sequences in this sample encode the identical CDR3. This entry belongs to a study of shared clonotypes between healthy human individuals. Study details: Donors, aged 18 to 49, were a couple of women and three men.

V lost 5 bases, J lost 0 bases, and 4 bases lay in between. The germline gives CDR1 KGHSH, CDR2 LQKENI. This CDR3 comprises 12 residues. The material for each subset, its genomic DNA, was split evenly across several immunoSEQ plates. Libraries were prepared by immunoSEQ multiplex PCR; TCRdb keeps only in-frame clonotypes and omits some of them. The sample records 530,000 or so clones, over 60% being singletons. This sequence originates from a middle-aged woman in good health. Some clones in this sample may be carry-over from other donors' samples. V and J are TRBV18 and TRBJ2-5; D not certain. Sequencing was performed on PBMCs. The CDR3 sequence: CASSSYQETQYF. CDR3 DNA sequence: TGTGCCAGCTCATCGTACCAAGAGACCCAGTACTTC.